One and the same sample provided the 25 T cell receptor beta chains below, sequenced in a study of a mutant IDH1 vaccine in newly diagnosed glioma. These receptors have no known antigen. The time point is: week 23, last vaccination. Topical imiquimod accompanied each vaccine dose, which consisted of 300 ug of mutant IDH1 20-mer peptide. TCRdb's table, derived via immunoSEQ multiplex PCR, lists solely in-frame clones and lacks some. This table holds roughly 76,000 clones, 70% to 90% found once. The source material was PBMCs, sampled from a glioma patient whose treatment included an IDH1 peptide vaccine. The receptors were sampled from a man aged 25 to 40 with glioma. Some clones in this sample may be carry-over from other donors' samples.

This clone was recorded only once. The chain has TRBV6-5 and TRBJ2-2; 8 nucleotides line up with TRBD2. The germline gives CDR1 MNHEY, CDR2 SVGAGI. The trim removed 0 bases at V and 5 bases at J, leaving 5 bases unmatched. CDR3 length: 16 residues. CDR3 nucleotides: TGTGCCAGCAGTTACTCAGAAGCGGGAGATACCGGGGAGCTGTTTTTT. Residues: CASSYSEAGDTGELFF.

This clone came up once. V gene TRBV27 combines with J gene TRBJ2-7; the D is unclear. CDR3 length: 14 residues. The germline CDR1 and CDR2 sequences are MNHEY and SMNVEV (reference sequence). V shed 0 bases and J shed 1 base, with 7 bases lying between them. The CDR3 is CASSLSGGSYEQYF. The DNA for the CDR3 is TGTGCCAGCAGTTTATCCGGCGGTTCCTACGAGCAGTACTTC.

V is TRBV2 and J is TRBJ1-1; weak D call: TRBD1 (6 bases). The CDR3 has 13 amino acids. Germline CDR1 SNHLY, CDR2 FYNNEI. V lost 7 bases and J 11 bases, leaving 20 bases between the germline ends. DNA of the CDR3: TGTGCCAGCATCCCCGACAGGTCTAAAGGGGCTTTCTTT. It encodes CASIPDRSKGAFF.

The rearrangement uses TRBV7-2 and TRBJ1-2; maybe TRBD1 (5 bases). The CDR3 is 15 residues long. V lost 5 bases, J lost 7 bases, and 20 bases lay in between. Per the germline V gene, CDR1 is SGHTA and CDR2 is FQGNSA. The CDR3 bases are TGTGCCAGCAGCCCGCTACCTACGTCTGGGGGTGGCTACACCTTC. Translation gives CASSPLPTSGGGYTF.

This chain uses TRBV11-2 with TRBJ1-1, with unresolved D. The CDR3 contains 15 residues. In germline, CDR1 is SGHAT, CDR2 FQNNGV. The ends were cut back, 8 bases at V and 4 bases at J, with 20 bases in the middle. The CDR3, as DNA: TGTGCCAGCGGGGAACATGCAAGTCCGGGCACTGAAGCTTTCTTT. It is translated as CASGEHASPGTEAFF.

This chain connects TRBV5-8 to TRBJ1-5; 9 nucleotides align to TRBD1. CDR3 length equals 16 residues. V lost 4 bases and J lost 6; bases outside the gene matches: 11. In germline, CDR1 is SGHTS, CDR2 YDEGEE. The DNA for the CDR3 is TGTGCCAGCAGCGCAACCGGGACAGGGTCGCCTCAGCCCCAGCATTTT. Protein product: CASSATGTGSPQPQHF.

The chain recombines TRBV4-1 with TRBJ1-2, with D maybe TRBD1 (5 bases). V dropped 1 base and J dropped 4 bases, with 13 bases sitting between them. The germline V gene has CDR1 MGHRA and CDR2 YSYEKL. This CDR3 region has 15 residues. The DNA of the CDR3 is TGCGCCAGCAGCCAAGGGGGACGAGTTCTCTATGGCTACACCTTC. This encodes CASSQGGRVLYGYTF.

The CDR3 nucleotides are TGCGCCAGCAGCTTGGGAGTAAAGGTGACTGGGGCCAACGTCCTGACTTTC. As protein: CASSLGVKVTGANVLTF. The rearrangement links TRBV5-1 to TRBJ2-6, with D hard to call. Germline-derived CDR1 and CDR2 are SGHRS and YFSETQ. The CDR3 contains 17 residues. V was clipped by 0 bases and J by 2 bases, with 12 bases between them.

The chain links TRBV6-5 to TRBJ1-4; no reliable D call. V was clipped by 0 bases and J by 3 bases, with 8 bases between them. Per germline, CDR1 MNHEY and CDR2 SVGAGI. The CDR3 runs to 15 residues. The CDR3 DNA sequence: TGTGCCAGCAGTTACTCGAGTCTCCCTAATGAAAAACTGTTTTTT. Translated, it gives CASSYSSLPNEKLFF.

The chain couples TRBV28 to TRBJ2-5; D possibly corresponds to TRBD2 (6 bases). The CDR3 spans 13 residues. V was clipped by 7 bases and J by 2 bases, with 11 bases between them. Germline V gene sequence: CDR1 MDHEN, CDR2 SYDVKM. The CDR3, as DNA: TGTGCCAGCACCCAGGACTATCAAGAGACCCAGTACTTC. This encodes CASTQDYQETQYF.

The CDR3 loop reads CASSHQGNGGPGYRRYTF. The CDR3, as DNA: TGCGCCAGCAGCCACCAAGGTAACGGAGGACCCGGGTATAGGAGGTACACCTTC. The chain carries TRBV4-1 and TRBJ1-2; unclear D gene. Germline V gives CDR1 MGHRA, CDR2 YSYEKL. The CDR3 has 18 residues. Trimming pared 3 bases from V and 11 bases from J, leaving 31 bases between.

The rearrangement links TRBV9 to TRBJ1-4; TRBD1 aligns across 10 bases. The germline CDR1 and CDR2 sequences are SGDLS and YYNGEE. The CDR3 has 15 amino acids. The V and J ends lost 10 bases and 7 bases, in that order; junction bases with no gene match: 13. CDR3 region: CASDRGGTGVEKLFF. CDR3 DNA sequence: TGTGCCTCTGATAGAGGGGGGACAGGGGTTGAAAAACTGTTTTTT.

As concerns this clone: In this CDR3 the conserved last residue, phenylalanine or tryptophan, is missing, so a read error is likely. This sequence joins TRBV5-1 and TRBJ1-1, with D tentatively TRBD1 (6 bases). The CDR3 runs to 15 residues. V was pared by 4 bases and J by 1 base, with 14 bases between. Germline CDR1 and CDR2: SGHRS and YFSETQ. The DNA for the CDR3 is TGCGCCAGCAGCGACGGGGGACACCCGAACACTGAAGCTTTCTCT. Encoded protein: CASSDGGHPNTEAFS.

This clone occurred a few times. This chain links TRBV18 with TRBJ1-1; D might be TRBD1 (5 bases). With 6 bases removed from V and 1 base from J, the gap between germline ends came to 15 bases. CDR1 and CDR2 from the germline V gene are KGHSH and LQKENI. This CDR3 comprises 15 residues. This CDR3 is CASSTGTGSNTEAFF. CDR3 in DNA: TGTGCCAGCTCTACGGGGACGGGATCGAACACTGAAGCTTTCTTT.

The V and J genes are TRBV7-8 and TRBJ2-5; no clear D. This CDR3 contains 12 residues. V lost 5 bases and J 1 base, leaving 5 bases between the germline ends. Germline CDR1 SGHVS, CDR2 FQNEAQ. CDR3 DNA: TGTGCCAGCAGCCTCCCCCAAGAGACCCAGTACTTC. Translation: CASSLPQETQYF.

This clone has just one count. The V call is TRBV5-4, the J call TRBJ1-1; 7 bases are shared with TRBD1. The V segment lost 2 bases and the J segment 6 bases; nucleotides outside the gene matches: 4. CDR3 size: 13 residues. Germline loops: CDR1 SGHNT, CDR2 YYREEE (reference sequence). The CDR3, as DNA: TGTGCCAGCAGCTTTGACAGGGCCGCTGAAGCTTTCTTT. Its translation: CASSFDRAAEAFF.

This clone was seen more than once but under ten times. The V gene is TRBV11-2, the J gene TRBJ2-7; D perhaps matches TRBD1 (6 bases). Trimming took off 5 bases at V and 1 base at J, with 9 bases between the two ends. Looked up from germline, CDR1 is SGHAT and CDR2 is FQNNGV. The CDR3 length is 13 residues. The CDR3 nucleotides read TGTGCCAGCAGCCCGGACAGTTCCTACGAGCAGTACTTC. Translated: CASSPDSSYEQYF.

The CDR3 DNA reads as TGTGCCAGCATTAACACTGAAGCTTTCTTT. It yields the protein CASINTEAFF. The chain has TRBV28 and TRBJ1-1, with D hard to call. V dropped 7 bases and J dropped 2 bases, with 2 bases sitting between them. In germline, CDR1 is MDHEN, CDR2 SYDVKM. The CDR3 extends over 10 amino acids.

The chain is built from TRBV4-3 and TRBJ1-2; D might be TRBD1 (5 bases). The CDR3 length is 14 residues. V was cut by 3 bases and J by 3 bases, with 11 bases left in between. CDR1 LGHNA and CDR2 YSLEER come from the germline V gene. CDR3 bases: TGCGCCAGCAGCCAGTTACAGGCTGACTATGGCTACACCTTC. Protein product: CASSQLQADYGYTF.

There are a few counts of this clone. The V and J genes are TRBV5-6 and TRBJ1-4; D may be TRBD1 (5 bases). The CDR3 has 15 amino acids. V lost 2 bases to trimming and J lost 6 bases, with 14 bases between them. CDR1 and CDR2 from the germline V gene are SGHDT and YYEEEE. CDR3 in DNA: TGTGCCAGCAGCTTCGGGGCACCCCTGGATGAAAAACTGTTTTTT. Amino acids: CASSFGAPLDEKLFF.

The rearrangement uses TRBV11-3 and TRBJ1-1, with D hard to call. V was shortened by 2 bases and J by 1 base, with 5 bases between the two germline ends. The germline V gene encodes CDR1 SGHNT and CDR2 YENEEA. The CDR3 covers 13 residues. CDR3 loop: CASSLNRNTEAFF. In DNA form, the CDR3 reads TGTGCCAGCAGCTTAAATAGGAACACTGAAGCTTTCTTT. The full variable domain, with the rest looked up from reference TRBV11-3 and TRBJ1-1, is EAGVVQSPRYKIIEKKQPVAFWCNPISGHNTLYWYLQNLGQGPELLIRYENEEAVDDSQLPKDRFSAERLKGVDSTLKIQPAELGDSAVYLCASSLNRNTEAFFGQGTRLTVV.

This rearrangement joins TRBV28 to TRBJ2-5; D uncertain. Germline CDR1 reads MDHEN; CDR2 reads SYDVKM. The CDR3 is made up of 13 amino acids. The ends were cut back, 6 bases at V and 2 bases at J, with 10 bases in the middle. CDR3 in DNA: TGTGCCAGCAGCTTCACAGAACAAGAGACCCAGTACTTC. This codes for CASSFTEQETQYF. The whole variable domain, remainder taken from reference TRBV28 and TRBJ2-5, is DVKVTQSSRYLVKRTGEKVFLECVQDMDHENMFWYRQDPGLGLRLIYFSYDVKMKEKGDIPEGYSVSREKKERFSLILESASTNQTSMYLCASSFTEQETQYFGPGTRLLVL.

The chain recombines TRBV29-1 with TRBJ2-4, with TRBD2 identical over 11 bases. Per the germline V gene, CDR1 is SQVTM and CDR2 is ANQGSEA. Trimming took 4 bases from V and 0 from J; bases not matched to a gene: 8. This CDR3 has 17 amino acids. The CDR3 here is CSVVAGGLDLAKNIQYF. Written as DNA, the CDR3 is TGCAGCGTTGTAGCGGGAGGGCTGGATCTAGCCAAAAACATTCAGTACTTC.

This clone was detected only a few times. This chain links TRBV20-1 with TRBJ1-1; the match to TRBD1 covers 8 bases. CDR1 DFQATT and CDR2 SNEGSKA come from the germline V gene (reference sequence). The CDR3 has 11 residues. With 3 bases clipped from V and 10 bases from J, the junction kept 4 bases outside the gene matches. In nucleotides, the CDR3 is TGCAGTGCTAGCAGGGGGCCGGGAGCTTTCTTT. It is translated as CSASRGPGAFF.

The chain couples TRBV5-1 to TRBJ1-2; D not resolved. Trimming stripped 4 bases from V and 2 bases from J, with 12 bases between. The germline gives CDR1 SGHRS, CDR2 YFSETQ. The CDR3 consists of 14 residues. The CDR3 nucleotides are TGCGCCAGCAGCCCAAGTCAGCTCAACTATGGCTACACCTTC. Translation gives CASSPSQLNYGYTF.